What follows is one TCR beta chain and its context. Its antigen remains undetermined. Base quality data are lacking; no much larger clone is found one base away. Other nucleotide sequences from this sample produce the same CDR3. The source of the sample is a study of cytomegalovirus exposure and HLA in healthy donors (dated by TCRdb to 2017 to 2019). Context from the whole study: According to an earlier analysis of a few hundred of the donors, about 190 million T cells yielded 117 million unique TCR beta sequences and about 300 Gb of sequence data. HLA typing included class I and class II loci at four-digit resolution. All discovery cohort repertoires had been generated using a single sequencing platform. In the later analysis, no new phenotypic data were used to find candidate immune exposures; instead, reliance was placed on TCR beta sequences and their occurrence across donors. Of the roughly 420 genotyped donors, over 80% were placed in the genetic ancestry cluster associated with self-reported Caucasian donors. The aim of the study was to test whether cataloging public T cell receptors could identify signatures of past pathogen exposure. The number of typed donors differed by locus: roughly 629-640 for A, B, C, DRB1 and DQB1; about 520 for DQA1; some 590 for DPA1; and roughly 490 for DPB1. To decide whether each TCR beta V gene segment behaved as functional or pseudogenic, an earlier analysis of fewer than 750 of the donors relied on high-throughput TCR beta sequencing. To predict cytomegalovirus infection status, the study brought together high-throughput TCR immunosequencing, statistical association of individual TCRs with disease status, and machine learning. An early release that covered approximately 600 HLA-typed donors contained about 290 gigabases of sequencing data and tens of millions of unique TCR sequences. Donor age, sex, ethnicity and CMV serostatus were compiled together with the repertoire data. Among a few hundred genotyped donors of the cohort, an average of about 240,000 unique TCR beta nucleotide sequences were sequenced per donor, about a sixth of them non-productive. In a later analysis, previously published TCR beta repertoires from 500 to 750 donors were re-analyzed and high-resolution HLA genotyping was added so that TCR occurrence patterns could be studied. Several DR-DQ haplotypes were handled as single units for association and clustering because linkage in the cohort was strong. The T cell repertoires of about 700 subjects were profiled by immunosequencing and related to cytomegalovirus serostatus. Genome-wide SNP genotypes for about 65% of the roughly 670 donors were used in a later genetic analysis, which treated that subset as a discovery cohort. In addition to the first cohort of several hundred subjects, a separate validation cohort of approximately 120 different subjects was used.

The library was obtained by the immunoSEQ multiplex PCR assay. The multiplex PCR relied on a mix of 60 forward primers for TCR Vbeta segments and 13 reverse primers for TCR Jbeta segments. The CDR3 region of rearranged TCR beta genes was amplified from genomic DNA with a multiplex PCR assay. Amplified TCR beta libraries were sequenced as 87-base-pair reads on the Illumina HiSeq System. Processing in the source paper ran as follows. Across the 700 or so repertoires, a later analysis counted 80 million or so unique TCR beta chains, around 10 million of which were shared by at least two donors. Raw reads were error-corrected and collapsed into unique sequences by a nearest-neighbor algorithm in which closely related sequences were merged to remove PCR and sequencing errors. V, D and J gene segments were assigned by aligning CDR3 sequences to IMGT reference sequences. For a sequence to be retained, a match of at least six nucleotides was required to both a V gene segment and a J gene segment. A rearrangement was called productive if the CDR3 had no stop codons and remained in frame with V and J, and every other rearrangement was called non-productive. CDR3 was defined by IMGT convention, running from the second conserved V-encoded cysteine to the conserved J-encoded phenylalanine. The earlier analysis of 587 of the donors excluded any sequence lacking an unambiguous match to a single V gene segment. An earlier analysis of fewer than 750 of the donors called V segments functional above 56.7% productive rearrangements and segregating when the between-donor standard deviation exceeded 5%. A statistical classification framework was built to diagnose cytomegalovirus status from the catalog of TCR beta chain sequences. A later analysis assigned V and J genes by comparing TCR nucleotide sequences with IMGT/GENE-DB human TR gene sequences. The TCRdist pipeline was used in a later analysis to assign CDR3 sequences and most-parsimonious VDJ recombination scenarios. In a later analysis, every TCR beta chain was defined by the combination of its CDR3 amino acid sequence and its V-gene family, and reads without a unique V-gene family were dropped. As a way to deal with suspected cross-contamination and a sequencing artifact, a later analysis dropped nearly 600 nucleotide sequences that were highly shared and had low generation probability. A later analysis calculated a clonal expansion index for each public chain from normalized within-repertoire ranks of inferred template counts. In a later analysis, generation probabilities were computed using a VDJ recombination model fitted to out-of-frame rearrangements, and the results were checked against IGoR. In a later analysis, TCR-TCR, TCR-HLA and TCR-CMV co-occurrence was scored with hypergeometric tests, and a repertoire-size bias correction was applied to TCR pairs. In a later analysis, false discovery rates were estimated by permuting HLA or CMV assignments 20 times. In a later analysis, co-occurring TCRs were grouped using DBSCAN, and TCRdist sequence similarity was added for clustering within HLA-allele-positive subsets. Repertoires with fewer than 30,000 or more than 120,000 public chains, plus five repertoires with anomalous nucleotide sharing, were excluded from co-occurrence clustering. Held by TCRdb, this immuneACCESS table contains in-frame sequences only and omits some clones. Under half of the omission traces to an unresolved V gene where checked; the cause of the rest is unknown. D and trimming come from the DNA, and the V and J calls and clone size come from that table. This sample has over 150,000 clones in its table, and roughly 74% of those were observed once. 4% to 5.5% of the sample lies in the top ten.

In total, more than 500 healthy bone marrow donors made up the cohort. At the time of sampling, every cohort member was nominally healthy, though immune exposures that went unrecorded were likely present. The donor tested CMV seronegative, placing the donor among the 350 to 400 seronegative members of the cohort. Every donor gave a peripheral blood sample, and the peripheral blood mononuclear cells from that sample were used for TCR beta sequencing. Genomic DNA extraction from the blood cell samples was performed with the Qiagen DNeasy Blood Extraction Kit. Results the study describes overall, beyond this receptor: Cytomegalovirus status was reported to be diagnosed by the classifier with high specificity and sensitivity in both the original and validation cohorts. A later genetic analysis associated a missense DCLRE1C variant with V-gene and J-gene trimming of TCR beta chains, and an independent cohort replicated the association. In the study, approximately 150 TCR beta chains were listed as associated with cytomegalovirus. A further reported finding was that TCR beta sequences accurately predicted the HLA-A and HLA-B alleles for most subjects in the first cohort. Only TCR beta chains were sequenced in this cohort, and the absence of alpha or paired-chain data limited detectable features. In vitro tests confirmed that three of the cytomegalovirus-associated TCR beta chains recognize cytomegalovirus antigens. Compared with equally common non-associated chains, HLA-associated TCR beta chains in a later analysis were more clonally expanded and had lower generation probabilities. When HLA alleles, especially DR and DQ, strongly co-occurred, attributing TCR associations to individual alleles was difficult. An earlier analysis of around 540 of the donors showed that most TCR beta V segments appeared in productive rearrangements either about 87% or about 30% of the time, which broadly matched IMGT annotations. In a later analysis, 15,000 to 20,000 TCR beta sequences were associated with specific HLA alleles at a false discovery rate of 0.05. Correlated functional status among segregating V segments might reflect linkage disequilibrium, but an unknown experimental factor could not be ruled out. A later analysis reported that several top co-occurrence clusters appeared linked to parvovirus B19, influenza, CMV and Epstein-Barr virus. Most TCR sequences were seen in very few donors, while some public TCRs were found in many individuals. Most CMV-associated TCR beta chains appeared to be HLA-restricted in a later analysis, and the HLA associations seemed to be driven largely by CMV exposure. Compared with the approximately 700-donor mean, donors in an Asian-associated ancestry cluster had fewer N-insertions in productive TCRs, according to a later genetic analysis. A group of highly shared sequence variants was considered likely to be a technical artifact of the sequencing pipeline. Because HLA typing was unavailable for some donors at each locus, only the typed subset was used in association tests. Sequencing depth was assumed to be roughly uniform across donors in the presence/absence analyses, though that assumption may not hold. In a later analysis, the rate of TCR association differed among HLA loci, with DRB1 alleles having the most associated TCRs and HLA-C alleles having the fewest. Because counts were too low, more than 15 rarely observed V segments, including chromosome 9 orphons, were left out of the earlier analysis of several hundred of the donors. The authors suggested that the approach could potentially be generalized to other disease states and immunological phenotypes. Immune exposure information for the cohort was limited to CMV serostatus.

This receptor was taken from a male donor in good health and CMV-seronegative. Sequencing used PBMCs.

The DNA sequence is as follows: TGCGCCAGCAGCCCGGGGGGTGAAGCTTTCTTT. Its protein is CASSPGGEAFF. The chain couples TRBV5-1 to TRBJ1-1; tentative D gene TRBD1, with 5 bases matching. Spanning cysteine to phenylalanine, the CDR3 consists of 11 amino acids. Of the read, only the CDR3 DNA is kept; its 33 bases are in frame from base 1. V is reduced by 4 bases and J by 7 bases, leaving a spacing of 8 bases between them. Taken from the germline V gene, the CDR1 and CDR2 loops are SGHRS and YFSETQ.